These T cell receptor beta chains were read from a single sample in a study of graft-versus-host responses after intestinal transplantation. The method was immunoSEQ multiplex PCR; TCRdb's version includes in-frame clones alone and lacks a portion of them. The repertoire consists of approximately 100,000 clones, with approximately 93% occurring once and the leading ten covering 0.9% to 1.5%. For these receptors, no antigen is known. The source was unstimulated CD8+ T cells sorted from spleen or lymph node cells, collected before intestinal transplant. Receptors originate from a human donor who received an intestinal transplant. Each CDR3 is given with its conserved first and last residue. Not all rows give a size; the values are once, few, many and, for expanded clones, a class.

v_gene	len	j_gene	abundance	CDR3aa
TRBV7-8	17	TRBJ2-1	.	CASSFGLAGGIYNEQFF
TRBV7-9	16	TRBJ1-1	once	CASSSAGGALTNEAFF
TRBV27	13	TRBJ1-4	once	CASGTGTGEKLFF
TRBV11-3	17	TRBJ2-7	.	CASSLKGELGPLYEQYF
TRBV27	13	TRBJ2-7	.	CASSPRGGYEQYF
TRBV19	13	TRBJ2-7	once	CASSISGDDEQYF
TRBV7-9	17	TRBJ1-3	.	CASSLAPGRMIRNTIYF
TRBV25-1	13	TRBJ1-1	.	CASSEVVGSEAFF
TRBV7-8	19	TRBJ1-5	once	CASSQLGTGGMLRNQPQHF
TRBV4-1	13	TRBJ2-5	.	CASSHSGGETQYF
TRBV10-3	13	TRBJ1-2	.	CAISDSPSYGYTF
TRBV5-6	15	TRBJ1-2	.	CASSFQGDRYYGYTF
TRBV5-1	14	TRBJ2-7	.	CASSFEQGPYEQYF
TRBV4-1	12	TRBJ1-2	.	CASSFGAYGYTF
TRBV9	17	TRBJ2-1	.	CASSEQPSGGPLNEQFF
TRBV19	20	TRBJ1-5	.	CASSIDPTGTHAYSNQPQHF
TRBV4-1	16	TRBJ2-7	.	CASSQVLGGRDYEQYF
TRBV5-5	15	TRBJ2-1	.	CASSYWESSYNEQFF
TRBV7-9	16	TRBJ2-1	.	CASSGILGGAVDEQFF
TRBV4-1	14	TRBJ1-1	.	CASSQEGVNTEAFF
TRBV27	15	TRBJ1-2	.	CASSPNRDFNYGYTF
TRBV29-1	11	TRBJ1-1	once	CSVQEGTEAFF
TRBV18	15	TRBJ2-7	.	CASSPPERTFYEQYF
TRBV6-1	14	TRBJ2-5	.	CASSEFGGRETQYF
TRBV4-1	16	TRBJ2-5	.	CASSQDSLSSVETQYF
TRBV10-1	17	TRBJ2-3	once	CASSEALTGGPTDTQYF
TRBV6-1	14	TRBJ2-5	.	CASSPNRDSETQYF
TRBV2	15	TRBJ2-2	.	CASSDRSWDTGELFF
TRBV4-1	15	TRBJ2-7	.	CASSLSAGTAYEQYF
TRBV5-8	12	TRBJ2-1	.	CASSLVAGEQFF
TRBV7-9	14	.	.	CASSLSTLSYEQYF
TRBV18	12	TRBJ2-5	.	CASSPPGETQYF
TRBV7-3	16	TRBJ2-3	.	CASSPHSQGRADTQYF
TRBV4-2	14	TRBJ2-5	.	CASSQDWTQETQYF
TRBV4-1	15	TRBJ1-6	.	CASSQEMGIGSPLHF
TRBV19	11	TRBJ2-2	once	CASTLGRELFF
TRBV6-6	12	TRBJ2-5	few	CASMVAGETQYF
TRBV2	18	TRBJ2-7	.	CASSDTPSGTEIAYEQYF
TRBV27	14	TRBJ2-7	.	CASSLAGVPYEQYF
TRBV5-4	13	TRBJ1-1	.	CASSLGDYTEAFF
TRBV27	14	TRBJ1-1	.	CASSLAGMNTEAFF
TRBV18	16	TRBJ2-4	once	CASSLRGALPKNIQYF
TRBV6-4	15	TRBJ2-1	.	CASSYDGSSYNEQFF
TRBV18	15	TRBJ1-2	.	CASSPGDREDYGYTF
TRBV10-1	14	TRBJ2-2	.	CASSMTWSTGELFF
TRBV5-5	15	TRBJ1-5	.	CASSLGTGFNQPQHF
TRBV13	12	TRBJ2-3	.	CASSWSPDTQYF
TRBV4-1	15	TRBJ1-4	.	CASSSFGRIDEKLFF
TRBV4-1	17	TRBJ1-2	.	CASSQRVPVRGNYGYTF
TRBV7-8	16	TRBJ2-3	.	CASNADGGAVTDTQYF
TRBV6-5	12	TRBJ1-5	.	CASRTGGQPQHF
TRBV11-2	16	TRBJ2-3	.	CASSDQRGWNTDTQYF
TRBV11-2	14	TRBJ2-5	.	CASSLNRGWETQYF
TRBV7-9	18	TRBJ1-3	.	CASSLASIGYSSGNTIYF
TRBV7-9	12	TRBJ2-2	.	CASSLEGGELFF